Given below is one TCR beta chain in context. These data belong to a study of blood T cell repertoires in COVID-19. The V and J ends lost 1 base and 4 bases, in that order; junction bases with no gene match: 3. CDR3 size: 15 residues. CDR1 and CDR2 (germline): LGHNA, YNFKEQ. Clones were read by immunoSEQ multiplex PCR, and TCRdb kept only the in-frame ones, dropping some. The sample shows more than 200,000 clones, more than 85% of them seen only once. The chain joins TRBV4-2 to TRBJ2-2; TRBD1 matches at 7 bases. What was sequenced was PBMCs or T cells enriched from blood (not recorded which). The source of this sequence is a woman aged 50 to 60 who had recovered from COVID-19. CDR3: CASSQGTGGTGELFF. CDR3 bases: TGTGCCAGCAGCCAAGGGACAGGTGGCACCGGGGAGCTGTTTTTT.